These T cell receptor beta chains were read from a single sample in a study of blood T cells in healthy people across ages. TCRdb redid the calling of the 5' RACE reads with MiXCR, one entry per CDR3 protein. The table has fewer than 2,000,000 distinct CDR3 sequences, roughly two fifths seen once; the top ten hold 20% to 25%. Sequenced material: blood. The source is a human donor in good health. Both conserved end residues are part of each CDR3. Fields, in order: clone size, V gene, J gene, D gene, CDR3 protein, CDR3 DNA. D genes are given only for firm matches. The size of a clone is reported for some rows only, either as once, few or many, or as a class for expanded clones.

-	TRBV4-3	TRBJ2-2	-	CASSQEAAGTGVTGELFF	TGCGCCAGCAGCCAAGAGGCGGCGGGGACCGGGGTCACCGGGGAGCTGTTTTTT
-	TRBV24-1	TRBJ1-2	-	CATSEPGSNYGYTF	TGTGCCACCAGTGAGCCAGGCTCTAACTATGGCTACACCTTC
-	TRBV15	TRBJ1-1	-	CATRETGALNTEAFF	TGTGCCACCAGGGAAACGGGGGCTTTGAACACTGAAGCTTTCTTT
-	TRBV12-3/TRBV12-4	TRBJ2-4	-	CASSLYSGVKNIQYF	TGTGCCAGCAGTTTATATTCAGGGGTCAAAAACATTCAGTACTTC
-	TRBV2	TRBJ1-2	-	CASRLGLGWENYGYTF	TGTGCCAGCAGACTTGGACTGGGCTGGGAAAACTATGGCTACACCTTC
-	TRBV12-3/TRBV12-4	TRBJ2-3	-	CASSPDTSMGPQYF	TGTGCCAGCAGCCCTGACACTAGCATGGGTCCGCAGTATTTT
few	TRBV29-1	TRBJ2-1	TRBD2	CSVELAGGSSYNEQFF	TGCAGCGTTGAACTAGCGGGCGGAAGCTCCTACAATGAGCAGTTCTTC
few	TRBV11-2	TRBJ2-6	-	CASSFMGANVLTF	TGTGCCAGCAGCTTTATGGGGGCCAACGTCCTGACTTTC
once	TRBV5-1	TRBJ1-4	TRBD1	CASSERTGEKLFF	TGCGCCAGCAGCGAGAGGACAGGGGAAAAACTGTTTTTT
-	TRBV29-1	TRBJ2-5	TRBD2	CSVQTGLAGLGGTQYF	TGCAGCGTCCAGACCGGACTAGCGGGATTGGGTGGGACCCAGTACTTC
few	TRBV28	TRBJ2-5	-	CASSSSNRETQYF	TGTGCCAGCAGTTCAAGCAATAGGGAGACCCAGTACTTC
-	TRBV27	TRBJ2-1	TRBD2	CASVLAGGLGEQFF	TGTGCCAGCGTACTAGCGGGGGGTCTAGGTGAGCAGTTCTTC
few	TRBV4-3	TRBJ1-2	-	CASSRSSRTYGYTF	TGCGCCAGCAGCCGATCTTCACGGACCTATGGCTACACCTTC
-	TRBV29-1	TRBJ2-7	TRBD1	CSVRGTGVYEQYF	TGCAGCGTGCGAGGGACAGGAGTTTACGAGCAGTACTTC
few	TRBV9	TRBJ2-7	-	CAFRPQREQYF	TGTGCCTTCAGACCCCAACGCGAGCAGTACTTC
-	TRBV6-6	TRBJ2-1	-	CASSRSAVSSYNEQFF	TGTGCCAGCAGTCGCTCAGCGGTGAGCTCCTACAATGAGCAGTTCTTC
-	TRBV5-6	TRBJ1-2	-	CASSLGQAWGYTF	TGTGCCAGCAGCTTGGGTCAGGCTTGGGGCTACACCTTC
once	TRBV29-1	TRBJ2-1	-	CSVDLLRGEQFF	TGCAGCGTTGATCTCTTACGGGGAGAGCAGTTCTTC
-	TRBV7-2	TRBJ2-4	-	CASSLGLGTGTYGQYF	TGTGCCAGCAGCTTAGGTTTGGGGACGGGTACCTACGGGCAGTACTTC
few	TRBV10-2	TRBJ1-2	-	CASSDALTAGHNYGYTF	TGCGCCAGCAGTGACGCACTCACGGCGGGGCATAACTATGGCTACACCTTC
few	TRBV12-3/TRBV12-4	TRBJ2-2	-	CASSRQGFVGELFF	TGTGCCAGCAGTAGGCAGGGGTTTGTCGGGGAGCTGTTTTTT
few	TRBV27	TRBJ2-7	-	CASSLSWLYEQYF	TGTGCCAGCAGTTTATCTTGGTTATACGAGCAGTACTTC
few	TRBV5-1	TRBJ2-3	TRBD2	CASSLGAGGAGDTQYF	TGCGCCAGCAGCTTGGGAGCGGGGGGAGCCGGAGATACGCAGTATTTT
-	TRBV27	TRBJ2-1	-	CASSLGLWSTYNEQFF	TGTGCCAGCAGTTTGGGCCTCTGGAGCACCTACAATGAGCAGTTCTTC
-	TRBV7-8	TRBJ2-1	-	CASSGGVGGVSYNEQFF	TGTGCCAGCAGCGGAGGGGTAGGGGGCGTATCCTACAATGAGCAGTTCTTC
few	TRBV20-1	TRBJ2-3	-	CSASQALGTDTQYF	TGCAGTGCTAGTCAAGCGTTGGGCACAGATACGCAGTATTTT
-	TRBV12-3/TRBV12-4	TRBJ1-1	-	CASISGERVKAFF	TGTGCCAGCATTTCCGGGGAGAGGGTTAAGGCTTTCTTT
few	TRBV4-2	TRBJ1-2	-	CASSQAGGLGYGYTF	TGTGCCAGCAGCCAAGCCGGGGGCCTAGGCTATGGCTACACCTTC
few	TRBV7-2	TRBJ2-1	-	CASRRAADGSYEQFF	TGTGCCAGCAGACGGGCGGCGGACGGCTCCTACGAGCAGTTCTTC
few	TRBV3-1	TRBJ2-4	TRBD2	CASSTIGLAASLRAKNIQYF	TGTGCCAGCAGTACAATCGGACTAGCGGCCTCCCTTCGCGCCAAAAACATTCAGTACTTC
few	TRBV6-2/TRBV6-3	TRBJ1-2	-	CASSLLKGVSGYTF	TGTGCCAGCAGCCTTCTGAAGGGAGTGAGTGGCTACACCTTC